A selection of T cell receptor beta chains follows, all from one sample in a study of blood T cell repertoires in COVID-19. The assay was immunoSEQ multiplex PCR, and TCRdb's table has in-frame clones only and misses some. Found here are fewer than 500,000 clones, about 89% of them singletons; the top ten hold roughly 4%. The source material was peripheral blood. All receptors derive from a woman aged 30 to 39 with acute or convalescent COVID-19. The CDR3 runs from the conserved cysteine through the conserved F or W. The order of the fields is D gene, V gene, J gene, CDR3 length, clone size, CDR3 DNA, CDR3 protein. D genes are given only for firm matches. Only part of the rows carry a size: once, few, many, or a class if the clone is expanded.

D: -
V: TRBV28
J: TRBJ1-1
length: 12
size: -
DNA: TGTGCCAGCGAGAGGGGGGGCACTGAAGCTTTCTTT
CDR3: CASERGGTEAFF

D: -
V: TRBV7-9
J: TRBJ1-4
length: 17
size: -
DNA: TGTGCCAGCAGTCCCCCCGGCGCGGGGTCTGGGTATGAAAAACTGTTTTTT
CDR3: CASSPPGAGSGYEKLFF

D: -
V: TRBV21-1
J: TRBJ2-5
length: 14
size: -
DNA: TGTGCCAGCAGCAAAGTCCGGGGGATGGAGACCCAGTACTTC
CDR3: CASSKVRGMETQYF

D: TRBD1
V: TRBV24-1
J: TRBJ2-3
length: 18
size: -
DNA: TGTGCCACCAGTGACCCAGCTCGGTCGGGACAGTTCACAGATACGCAGTATTTT
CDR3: CATSDPARSGQFTDTQYF

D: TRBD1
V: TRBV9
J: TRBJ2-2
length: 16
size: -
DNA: TGTGCCAGCAGCGCCACAGGGGGCTTGTCCACCGGGGAGCTGTTTTTT
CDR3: CASSATGGLSTGELFF

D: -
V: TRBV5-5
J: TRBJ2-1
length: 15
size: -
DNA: TGTGCCAGCAGCTTGTTCCAAGTAGTCTACAATGAGCAGTTCTTC
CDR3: CASSLFQVVYNEQFF

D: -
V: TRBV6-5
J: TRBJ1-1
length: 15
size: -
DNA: TGTGCCAGCAGTTACTCCGGCAGGGGTTACACTGAAGCTTTCTTT
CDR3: CASSYSGRGYTEAFF

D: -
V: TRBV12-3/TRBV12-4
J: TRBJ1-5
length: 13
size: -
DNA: TGTGCCAGCAGTCGGGACACAGATCAGCCCCAGCATTTT
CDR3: CASSRDTDQPQHF

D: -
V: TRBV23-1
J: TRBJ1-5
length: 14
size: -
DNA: TGCGCCACCCCAGTTCTATACGGGATTCAGCCCCAGCATTTT
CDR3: CATPVLYGIQPQHF

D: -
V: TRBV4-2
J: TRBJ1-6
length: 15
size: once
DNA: TGTGCCAGCAGCCAAGACGGCAGGAACCGTTCACCCCTCCACTTT
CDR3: CASSQDGRNRSPLHF

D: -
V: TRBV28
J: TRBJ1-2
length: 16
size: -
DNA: TGTGCCAGCAGTTTATTTACTTCCAGGGCGCGGTATGGCTACACCTTC
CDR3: CASSLFTSRARYGYTF

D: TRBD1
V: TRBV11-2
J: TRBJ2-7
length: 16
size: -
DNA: TGTGCCAGCAGCTTGCAAGGGGGACAGGTTGCCTACGAGCAGTACTTC
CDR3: CASSLQGGQVAYEQYF

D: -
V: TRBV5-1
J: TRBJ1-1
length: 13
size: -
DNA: TGCGCCAGCAGCTTCCTCGTGAACACTGAAGCTTTCTTT
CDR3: CASSFLVNTEAFF

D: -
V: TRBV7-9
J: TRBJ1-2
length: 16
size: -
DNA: TGTGCCAGCAGCTCAGGTAGACAGGAAGTTAACTATGGCTACACCTTC
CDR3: CASSSGRQEVNYGYTF

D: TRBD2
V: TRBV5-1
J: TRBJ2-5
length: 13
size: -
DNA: TGCGCCAGCAGCTCGACAGCGGGGGAGACCCAGTACTTC
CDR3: CASSSTAGETQYF

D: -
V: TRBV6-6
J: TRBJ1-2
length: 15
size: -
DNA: TGTGCCAGCAGTTACGGTCGGGGGATTCCGGATGGCTACACCTTC
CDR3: CASSYGRGIPDGYTF

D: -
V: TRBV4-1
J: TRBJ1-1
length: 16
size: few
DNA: TGCGCCAGCAGCCAAGTTAACAGGGCTTTGAGCACTGAAGCTTTCTTT
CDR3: CASSQVNRALSTEAFF

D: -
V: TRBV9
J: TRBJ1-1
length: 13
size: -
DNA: TGTGCCAGCAGCGTAGGCCAGGGCCCTGAAGCTTTCTTT
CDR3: CASSVGQGPEAFF

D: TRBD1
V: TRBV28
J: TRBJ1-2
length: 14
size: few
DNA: TGTGCCAGCAGCCCGGGACAGGGGGCGAGGGGCTACACCTTC
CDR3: CASSPGQGARGYTF

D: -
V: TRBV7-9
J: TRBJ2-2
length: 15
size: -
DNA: TGTGCCAGCAGCTTAATTGAGGGCGGAACCGGGGAGCTGTTTTTT
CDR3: CASSLIEGGTGELFF

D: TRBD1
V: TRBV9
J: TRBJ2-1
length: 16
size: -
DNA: TGTGCCAGCAGCGTAGCGGACCGACAGGGGAAAAATGAGCAGTTCTTC
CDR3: CASSVADRQGKNEQFF

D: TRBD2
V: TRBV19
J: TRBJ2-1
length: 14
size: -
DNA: TGTGCCAGTAAATTAGCGGGGCCCTACAATGAGCAGTTCTTC
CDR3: CASKLAGPYNEQFF

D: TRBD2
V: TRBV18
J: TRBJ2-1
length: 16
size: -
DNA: TGTGCCAGCTCACCCCGGGGACTAGCGGCCAACAATGAGCAGTTCTTC
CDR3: CASSPRGLAANNEQFF

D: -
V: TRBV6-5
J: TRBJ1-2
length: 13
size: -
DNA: TGTGCCAGCAGCCCCCGGGGTAACTATGGCTACACCTTC
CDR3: CASSPRGNYGYTF